Listed below are T cell receptor beta chains from one sample, sequenced in a study of blood T cell repertoires in COVID-19. Clones were sequenced by immunoSEQ multiplex PCR, and TCRdb holds only the in-frame ones, with some missing. The sample has more than 200,000 clones; about four fifths are singletons. The sample comprised peripheral blood. The receptors originated from a woman aged 40 to 50 with active or convalescent COVID-19. CDR3s include the opening cysteine and the closing phenylalanine or tryptophan. Fields, in order: D gene, clone size, J gene, V gene, CDR3 protein, CDR3 DNA. The D gene is left open where the match is weak. A row's size may be missing; if present it is once, few, many or a size class.

>-|-|TRBJ2-1|TRBV2
CASRGLGGRNEQFF
TGTGCCAGCAGAGGGCTAGGGGGTCGCAATGAGCAGTTCTTC
>TRBD2|-|TRBJ2-7|TRBV7-3
CASSQGLAAEQYF
TGTGCCAGCAGCCAGGGACTAGCGGCCGAGCAGTACTTC
>TRBD2|-|TRBJ2-3|TRBV29-1
CSGKGLAGDPDTQYF
TGCAGCGGGAAAGGGCTAGCGGGAGACCCAGATACGCAGTATTTT
>-|-|TRBJ1-1|TRBV11-2
CASRVENRRPEAFF
TGTGCCAGCCGGGTAGAAAACAGGCGCCCTGAAGCTTTCTTT
>TRBD1|-|TRBJ2-1|TRBV7-3
CASSLSSTGANEQFF
TGTGCCAGCAGCTTATCTTCGACAGGGGCCAATGAGCAGTTCTTC
>-|-|TRBJ1-5|TRBV24-1
CATSDSQGYSNQPQHF
TGTGCCACCAGTGATTCCCAGGGGTATAGCAATCAGCCCCAGCATTTT
>TRBD1|-|TRBJ1-1|TRBV4-3
CASSQGRGLTEAFF
TGCGCCAGCAGCCAAGGCAGGGGGCTCACTGAAGCTTTCTTT
>TRBD1|-|TRBJ1-2|TRBV25-1
CASSETGGGNGYTF
TGTGCCAGCAGCGAGACAGGGGGCGGGAATGGCTACACCTTC
>-|-|TRBJ1-4|TRBV4-3
CASSQVGGGNEKLFF
TGCGCCAGCAGCCAAGTGGGAGGGGGAAATGAAAAACTGTTTTTT
>-|-|TRBJ1-2|TRBV24-1
CATSDSTVLLGYTF
TGTGCCACCAGTGACTCTACAGTCCTCCTGGGCTACACCTTC
>TRBD1|once|TRBJ2-7|TRBV5-1
CASSPWDSTYEQYF
TGCGCCAGCAGCCCCTGGGACAGCACCTACGAGCAGTACTTC
>TRBD2|-|TRBJ2-5|TRBV15
CATSISGGQQETQYF
TGTGCCACCAGCATTAGCGGGGGCCAACAAGAGACCCAGTACTTC
>TRBD2|-|TRBJ2-1|TRBV7-2
CASSPSAGAYNEQFF
TGTGCCAGCAGCCCCTCAGCGGGGGCCTACAATGAGCAGTTCTTC
>-|-|TRBJ1-3|TRBV3-1/TRBV3-2
CASSHYSTGNTIYF
TGTGCCAGCAGCCACTACTCTACTGGAAACACCATATATTTT
>-|-|TRBJ1-6|TRBV7-2
CASSTTGNSPLHF
TGTGCCAGCAGCACCACAGGGAACTCACCCCTCCACTTT
>-|-|TRBJ1-3|TRBV2
CASSATGVSGNTIYF
TGTGCCAGCAGTGCAACAGGTGTCTCTGGAAACACCATATATTTT
>-|-|TRBJ1-2|TRBV30
CAWSARVYGYTF
TGTGCCTGGAGTGCCAGGGTTTATGGCTACACCTTC
>TRBD1|-|TRBJ2-1|TRBV24-1
CATSEAGTGDEQFF
TGTGCCACCAGTGAAGCCGGGACAGGGGATGAGCAGTTCTTC
>TRBD2|-|TRBJ2-3|TRBV29-1
CSGAGGFTDTQYF
TGCAGCGGAGCGGGAGGGTTCACAGATACGCAGTATTTT
>-|-|TRBJ2-7|TRBV2
CASSVSEYEQYF
TGTGCCAGCAGTGTTTCGGAGTACGAGCAGTACTTC
>-|-|TRBJ1-2|TRBV24-1
CATSDPWSGIGYTF
TGTGCCACCAGTGACCCATGGTCGGGTATTGGCTACACCTTC
>-|-|TRBJ1-5|TRBV6-5
CASRPAGRQPQHF
TGTGCCAGCAGACCCGCAGGGCGACAGCCCCAGCATTTT
>-|-|TRBJ1-1|TRBV30
CAWRKWGQNTEAFF
TGTGCCTGGAGAAAATGGGGACAGAACACTGAAGCTTTCTTT
>-|-|TRBJ2-5|TRBV4-3
CASSQAASQGGETQYF
TGCGCCAGCAGCCAAGCCGCCTCGCAGGGAGGAGAGACCCAGTACTTC
>TRBD1|-|TRBJ1-5|TRBV24-1
CATSGRTGDRGNQPQHF
TGTGCCACCAGTGGACGGACAGGGGACCGGGGCAATCAGCCCCAGCATTTT
>-|-|TRBJ2-3|TRBV6-1
CASSEALLANTDTQYF
TGTGCCAGCAGTGAAGCGCTCCTAGCGAACACAGATACGCAGTATTTT
>-|-|TRBJ2-7|TRBV18
CASSPQPSYYEQYF
TGTGCCAGCTCACCACAGCCATCTTACTACGAGCAGTACTTC
>-|-|TRBJ1-5|TRBV30
CAWSPHDYSNQPQHF
TGTGCCTGGAGCCCACACGATTATAGCAATCAGCCCCAGCATTTT
>-|-|TRBJ2-1|TRBV29-1
CSVYPGDNEQFF
TGCAGCGTCTACCCAGGGGACAATGAGCAGTTCTTC
>-|once|TRBJ2-7|TRBV9
CASSVAGVSHEQYF
TGTGCCAGCAGCGTAGCCGGGGTCTCCCACGAGCAGTACTTC
>-|-|TRBJ1-2|TRBV5-6
CASRRTQGWGYGYTF
TGTGCCAGCAGACGTACACAGGGCTGGGGCTATGGCTACACCTTC
>TRBD1|-|TRBJ1-4|TRBV11-2
CASSLTGSEKLFF
TGTGCCAGCAGCTTGACAGGGAGTGAAAAACTGTTTTTT
>-|once|TRBJ1-3|TRBV30
CAWSTAPSSGGRYSGNTIYF
TGTGCCTGGAGTACCGCCCCTTCCTCAGGAGGCCGGTACTCTGGAAACACCATATATTTT
>-|-|TRBJ1-5|TRBV6-5
CASSRQTNQPQHF
TGTGCCAGCAGCCGCCAGACAAATCAGCCCCAGCATTTT
>TRBD1|-|TRBJ2-7|TRBV20-1
CSASARGPLGGQGWGGYEQYF
TGCAGTGCTAGTGCTAGGGGGCCCCTGGGCGGTCAGGGGTGGGGCGGTTACGAGCAGTACTTC
>TRBD1|-|TRBJ1-2|TRBV28
CASSLLGQNYGYTF
TGTGCCAGCAGTTTACTGGGACAGAACTATGGCTACACCTTC
>-|once|TRBJ2-2|TRBV12-3/TRBV12-4
CASTWSQTGELFF
TGTGCCAGCACTTGGAGCCAAACCGGGGAGCTGTTTTTT
>-|-|TRBJ2-7|TRBV4-2
CASSQGSGTSYEQYF
TGTGCCAGCAGCCAAGGTAGCGGAACAAGCTACGAGCAGTACTTC
>TRBD1|-|TRBJ1-1|TRBV9
CASSVDIAGGIMNTEAFF
TGTGCCAGCAGCGTAGATATTGCAGGGGGGATCATGAACACTGAAGCTTTCTTT
>-|-|TRBJ2-3|TRBV6-5
CASRVGITSTDTQYF
TGTGCCAGCAGAGTCGGGATTACTAGCACAGATACGCAGTATTTT
>-|-|TRBJ2-3|TRBV4-1
CASSQGPGVGTDTQYF
TGCGCCAGCAGCCAAGGCCCCGGGGTGGGGACAGATACGCAGTATTTT
>TRBD1|-|TRBJ2-7|TRBV11-3
CASSLGQGPSYEQYF
TGTGCCAGCAGCTTAGGACAGGGCCCAAGCTACGAGCAGTACTTC
>-|-|TRBJ2-7|TRBV7-9
CASSFGQYSEQYF
TGTGCCAGCAGCTTCGGACAGTACTCCGAGCAGTACTTC
>TRBD2|-|TRBJ2-7|TRBV7-3
CASSSGTSGQYEQYF
TGTGCCAGCAGCTCAGGGACTAGCGGGCAATACGAGCAGTACTTC
>TRBD1|-|TRBJ1-2|TRBV6-2/TRBV6-3
CASSSGQGNGYTF
TGTGCCAGCAGCTCCGGACAGGGCAATGGCTACACCTTC
>TRBD1|-|TRBJ1-2|TRBV19
CASSIRQGASGLYGYTF
TGTGCCAGTAGTATACGACAGGGGGCCTCGGGGCTCTATGGCTACACCTTC
>TRBD1|-|TRBJ1-4|TRBV5-4
CASSLRIGTGGLELFF
TGTGCCAGCAGCTTGAGGATCGGGACAGGGGGATTAGAACTGTTTTTT
>-|-|TRBJ1-1|TRBV5-1
CASSYGHGGTEAFF
TGCGCCAGCAGCTACGGACACGGCGGCACTGAAGCTTTCTTT
>TRBD1|-|TRBJ2-3|TRBV27
CASSRDRGSLTDTQYF
TGTGCCAGCAGTCGGGACAGGGGGTCCCTCACAGATACGCAGTATTTT